What follows are 30 T cell receptor beta chains derived from one specimen sequenced in a study of T cells in Graves' hyperthyroidism and ophthalmopathy. Template material for amplifying TCR beta CDR3 regions consisted of RNA transcripts. TCR CDR3 regions were first amplified by RT-PCR with HTBI primers. TCRdb called the multiplex PCR reads again in MiXCR, with one record for every CDR3 protein. The sample has nearly 600,000 distinct CDR3 sequences; about 15% are singletons. The sequenced material came from blood. The receptors were gathered from a woman younger than 45 with Graves' hyperthyroidism that later progressed to Graves' ophthalmopathy.

This chain uses TRBV10-2 with TRBJ2-3; 12 bases are a match to TRBD1. Germline trimming cut 6 bases from V and 4 bases from J; bases unmatched to any gene: 5. This CDR3 spans 15 amino acids. CDR1 is WSHSY and CDR2 is SAAADI in the germline V gene. The CDR3 loop reads CASRTGTGGSDTQYF. CDR3 bases: TGCGCCAGCAGAACCGGGACAGGGGGCTCAGATACGCAGTATTTT.

This chain links TRBV7-2 with TRBJ1-2; D perhaps matches TRBD1 (6 bases). V was clipped by 3 bases and J by 4 bases, with 18 bases between them. CDR3 size: 16 residues. From germline, CDR1 is SGHTA and CDR2 FQGNSA. CDR3 sequence reads: CASSLGGGASGYGYTF. CDR3 nucleotides: TGTGCCAGCAGCTTGGGCGGGGGGGCCTCTGGCTATGGCTACACCTTC. The variable domain in full, completed from reference TRBV7-2 and TRBJ1-2, reads GAGVSQSPSNKVTEKGKDVELRCDPISGHTALYWYRQSLGQGLEFLIYFQGNSAPDKSGLPSDRFSAERTGGSVSTLTIQRTQQEDSAVYLCASSLGGGASGYGYTFGSGTRLTVV.

This clonotype was observed a handful of times. The V gene is TRBV4-2, the J gene TRBJ2-7; a weak D match, TRBD2 (6 bases). This CDR3 contains 14 residues. Deletions cut 3 bases from V and 1 base from J, with 10 bases between. Germline V lookup: CDR1 LGHNA, CDR2 YNFKEQ. CDR3 bases: TGTGCCAGCAGCCAGGACTACAATTCCTACGAGCAGTACTTC. Encoded protein: CASSQDYNSYEQYF.

The gene calls are TRBV10-1 and TRBJ2-5; D is ambiguous. V shed 0 bases and J shed 5 bases, with 4 bases lying between them. The CDR3 consists of 12 residues. Germline V gives CDR1 WNHNN, CDR2 SYGVQD (reference sequence). CDR3 amino acids: CASSESGETQYF. In DNA form, the CDR3 reads TGCGCCAGCAGTGAGTCGGGCGAGACCCAGTACTTC.

This clonotype was counted at least ten times. This chain uses TRBV5-6 with TRBJ2-2; 7 nucleotides align to TRBD1. The V gene's germline CDR1 is SGHDT and CDR2 YYEEEE. This CDR3 contains 15 residues. Losses at the gene ends were 2 bases for V and 7 bases for J; bases not matched to a gene: 8. In DNA form, the CDR3 reads TGTGCCAGCAGCTTTGGGACAGTTGGGGACGGGGAGCTGTTTTTT. It codes for CASSFGTVGDGELFF.

This clonotype occurred many times. This chain links TRBV20-1 with TRBJ2-5, with D unclear. The CDR3 loop spans 12 amino acids. Germline CDR1 is DFQATT and CDR2 is SNEGSKA (reference sequence). Between the trimmed V and J ends, which lost 1 base and 1 base, there was a span of 4 bases. The CDR3 DNA reads TGCAGTGCTAGAGTTCTCCAAGAGACCCAGTACTTC. Protein: CSARVLQETQYF.

This chain connects TRBV12-3 or TRBV12-4 to TRBJ2-5; D is unresolved. V dropped 3 bases and J dropped 5 bases, with 22 bases sitting between them. This CDR3 has 17 amino acids. The CDR3 DNA is TGTGCCAGCAGTTTTGGTGCGACGGTCATCAAGTGGGAGACCCAGTACTTC. This codes for CASSFGATVIKWETQYF.

There are a few counts of this clonotype. The gene calls are TRBV4-3 and TRBJ2-3; TRBD1 agrees at 8 bases. Germline V lookup: CDR1 LGHNA, CDR2 YSLEER. The CDR3 is 16 residues long. The junction had 9 bases not matched to a gene; V was cut back by 2 bases and J by 5 bases. CDR3 nucleotide sequence: TGCGCCAGCAGCCAATCTACCGGACAGGGCGGAGATACGCAGTATTTT. Residues: CASSQSTGQGGDTQYF.

This clonotype was counted many times. This chain links TRBV6-1 with TRBJ1-5; D gene uncertain. The V gene's germline CDR1 is MNHNS and CDR2 SASEGT. The ends were cut back, 2 bases at V and 0 bases at J, with 8 bases in the middle. The length of the CDR3 is 15 residues. CDR3: CASSEQPDSNQPQHF. CDR3 sequence (DNA): TGTGCCAGCAGTGAACAACCAGATAGCAATCAGCCCCAGCATTTT.

This clonotype was recorded at least ten times. The CDR3 protein is CASSPDGAPYQPQHF. As DNA, the CDR3 is TGTGCCAGCTCACCCGACGGCGCCCCATATCAGCCCCAGCATTTT. The V gene is TRBV18, the J gene TRBJ1-5; D is ambiguous. The germline CDR1 and CDR2 sequences are KGHSH and LQKENI. The CDR3 contains 15 residues. V was shortened by 3 bases and J by 5 bases, with 14 bases between the two germline ends.

This clonotype has a handful of counts. The chain recombines TRBV6-2 or TRBV6-3 with TRBJ2-1; tentative D call: TRBD2 (5 bases). This CDR3 has 13 amino acids. V lost 5 bases to trimming and J lost 10 bases, with 15 bases between them. Germline loops: CDR1 MNHEY, CDR2 SVGEGT. The CDR3 DNA sequence: TGTGCCAGCAGTCCCCCGGGGATTTGGGAGCAGTTCTTC. This sequence encodes CASSPPGIWEQFF.

V usage is TRBV30 and J usage is TRBJ2-5; TRBD1 is a possible D gene (5 bases). Per germline, CDR1 GTSNPN and CDR2 SVGIG (reference sequence). This CDR3 is built from 15 residues. Trimming took off 0 bases at V and 2 bases at J, with 13 bases between the two ends. CDR3 residues: CAWSVLNRRQETQYF. The CDR3 coding sequence is TGTGCCTGGAGTGTTCTAAACAGGAGACAAGAGACCCAGTACTTC.

This clonotype has a count of ten or more. Written as DNA, the CDR3 is TGTGCCAGCAGTTTTCGGACGGGAATCACAGATACGCAGTATTTT. This translates into CASSFRTGITDTQYF. The V call is TRBV27, the J call TRBJ2-3, with D possibly matching TRBD2 (5 bases). V was clipped by 3 bases and J by 2 bases, with 12 bases between them. Germline loops: CDR1 MNHEY, CDR2 SMNVEV (reference sequence). The CDR3 has 15 amino acids.

This clonotype showed up just once. The rearrangement joins TRBV28 to TRBJ1-4, with a possible D match to TRBD1 (5 bases). This CDR3 contains 12 residues. The germline V gene encodes CDR1 MDHEN and CDR2 SYDVKM. The V end was cut by 7 bases, the J end by 5 bases, with 8 bases between. The CDR3 region is CASMGGNEKLFF. In DNA form, the CDR3 reads TGTGCCAGCATGGGGGGAAATGAAAAACTGTTTTTT. The whole variable domain, filled in from reference TRBV28 and TRBJ1-4, reads DVKVTQSSRYLVKRTGEKVFLECVQDMDHENMFWYRQDPGLGLRLIYFSYDVKMKEKGDIPEGYSVSREKKERFSLILESASTNQTSMYLCASMGGNEKLFFGSGTQLSVL.

This clonotype was counted a few times. CDR3 protein: CASHSGSTGELFF. The CDR3 DNA reads as TGTGCCAGCCATAGCGGAAGCACCGGGGAGCTGTTTTTT. This rearrangement joins TRBV9 to TRBJ2-2; D may be TRBD2 (6 bases). With 7 bases removed from V and 4 bases from J, the gap between germline ends came to 11 bases. The germline CDR1 and CDR2 sequences are SGDLS and YYNGEE. The CDR3 consists of 13 residues.

About this clonotype: With a much larger clone just one base away, this may be a read error. J is TRBJ2-1 and V is TRBV2; TRBD2 is a possible D gene (6 bases). Germline lookup yields CDR1 SNHLY and CDR2 FYNNEI. V dropped 1 base and J dropped 3 bases, with 19 bases sitting between them. The CDR3 has 18 amino acids. CDR3 nucleotide sequence: TGTGCCAGCAGTGAAGAACGTCTTGGCGGGGCTTACTACAATGAGCAGTTCTTC. It encodes CASSEERLGGAYYNEQFF.

This clonotype was counted at least ten times. The chain recombines TRBV7-2 with TRBJ2-3; a weak D match, TRBD2 (7 bases). The V gene lost 0 bases and the J gene lost 4 bases, with 17 bases spanning the gap. The CDR3 length is 17 residues. Germline CDR1 SGHTA, CDR2 FQGNSA. In DNA form, the CDR3 reads TGTGCCAGCAGCTTAGCGCCGGGGGGCCTGATCCCAGATACGCAGTATTTT. Protein: CASSLAPGGLIPDTQYF.

The table lists this clonotype with a few counts. The junction differs from germline at one of its ends, possibly a read error. This chain links TRBV7-3 with TRBJ2-2; the match to TRBD2 covers 11 bases. The CDR3 has 15 amino acids. Per germline, CDR1 SGHTA and CDR2 FQGTGA. For the CDR3, the DNA is TGTGCCAGCAGCATACTAGCGGGGGACACCGGAGAGCTGTTTTTT. This translates into CASSILAGDTGELFF.

The sample holds many counts of this clonotype. The chain joins TRBV28 to TRBJ2-4; TRBD1 might be the D (5 bases). CDR3 length equals 16 residues. The germline V gene encodes CDR1 MDHEN and CDR2 SYDVKM. Trimming stripped 6 bases from V and 0 bases from J, with 15 bases between. CDR3 nucleotides: TGTGCCAGCAGCCACCGACAGTCGAAAGCCAAAAACATTCAGTACTTC. Amino acids: CASSHRQSKAKNIQYF. Full variable domain (missing parts from reference TRBV28 and TRBJ2-4): DVKVTQSSRYLVKRTGEKVFLECVQDMDHENMFWYRQDPGLGLRLIYFSYDVKMKEKGDIPEGYSVSREKKERFSLILESASTNQTSMYLCASSHRQSKAKNIQYFGAGTRLSVL.

This chain connects TRBV10-3 to TRBJ1-4; no definite D call. The CDR3 is made up of 12 amino acids. CDR1 and CDR2 from the germline V gene are ENHRY and SYGVKD. V lost 11 bases, J lost 0 bases, and 7 bases lay in between. CDR3 bases: TGTGCCGCCTCTGCAACTAATGAAAAACTGTTTTTT. Its translation is CAASATNEKLFF.

This clonotype showed up many times. J is TRBJ1-4 and V is TRBV27, with 10 bases matching TRBD1. Germline CDR1 is MNHEY and CDR2 is SMNVEV (reference sequence). J gave up 6 bases and V 4 bases, and 2 bases lay outside the gene matches. The CDR3 loop spans 14 amino acids. As DNA, the CDR3 is TGTGCCAGCAGTTCGACAGGGGGCTATGAAAAACTGTTTTTT. Amino acids: CASSSTGGYEKLFF. Supplemented by reference TRBV27 and TRBJ1-4, the full variable domain reads EAQVTQNPRYLITVTGKKLTVTCSQNMNHEYMSWYRQDPGLGLRQIYYSMNVEVTDKGDVPEGYKVSRKEKRNFPLILESPSPNQTSLYFCASSSTGGYEKLFFGSGTQLSVL.

This clonotype was counted ten times or more. The chain has TRBV18 and TRBJ2-2; D is undetermined. The germline V and J ends were trimmed by 0 bases and 4 bases, with 12 bases remaining between them. Germline V CDR1 and CDR2: KGHSH, LQKENI. The CDR3 is 16 residues long. The DNA for the CDR3 is TGTGCCAGCTCACCACCCCAACAGCTCCTCACCGGGGAGCTGTTTTTT. Protein sequence: CASSPPQQLLTGELFF.

This chain joins TRBV4-3 and TRBJ2-7; D unclear. The V end was cut by 3 bases, the J end by 3 bases, with 9 bases between. The CDR3 consists of 13 residues. The germline CDR1 and CDR2 sequences are LGHNA and YSLEER. The CDR3 here is CASSHGRNYEQYF. As DNA, the CDR3 is TGCGCCAGCAGCCATGGTCGGAACTACGAGCAGTACTTC.

With regard to this clonotype: A much larger clone lies one base from this, so it may be a read error. The rearrangement links TRBV28 to TRBJ1-1, with D unclear. This CDR3 has 12 amino acids. The V gene's germline CDR1 is MDHEN and CDR2 SYDVKM. The CDR3 loop reads CTSSLRVTEAFF. As DNA, the CDR3 is TGTACCAGCAGTTTAAGGGTCACTGAAGCTTTCTTT.

In its sample, this clonotype was seen many times. The chain uses TRBV28 and TRBJ2-7, with 8 bases lining up with TRBD2. With V trimmed by 7 bases and J by 7 bases, 9 bases remained unmatched. The V gene's germline CDR1 is MDHEN and CDR2 SYDVKM. CDR3 length: 13 amino acids. In DNA, the CDR3 is TGTGCCAGCATGAGGCGGGAGGTCGGGGAGCAGTACTTC. This encodes CASMRREVGEQYF.

This clonotype occurred many times. The V call is TRBV7-9, the J call TRBJ1-5, with a possible D match to TRBD1 (6 bases). The V end was cut by 5 bases, the J end by 4 bases, with 15 bases between. Germline V gene lookup returns CDR1 SEHNR and CDR2 FQNEAQ (reference sequence). CDR3 length: 15 residues. CDR3 residues: CASSPPTGGNQPQHF. The CDR3 region has the DNA TGTGCCAGCAGCCCCCCGACAGGAGGGAATCAGCCCCAGCATTTT.

In this sample, this clonotype turned up many times. V is TRBV10-1 and J is TRBJ2-7, with TRBD2 matching 11 bases. The germline V gene has CDR1 WNHNN and CDR2 SYGVQD (reference sequence). The CDR3 covers 13 residues. V was pared by 3 bases and J by 7 bases, with 2 bases of the junction left unmatched. CDR3 region: CASSELAGAEQYF. As DNA, the CDR3 is TGCGCCAGCAGTGAACTAGCGGGAGCGGAGCAGTACTTC.

This clonotype has ten or more counts. The chain links TRBV24-1 to TRBJ1-2; D might be TRBD1 (6 bases). The CDR3 is 17 amino acids. Between the trimmed V and J ends, which lost 3 bases and 3 bases, there was a span of 19 bases. The V gene's germline CDR1 is KGHDR and CDR2 SFDVKD. CDR3 in DNA: TGTGCCACCAGTGATCCTAAAGGACAGCTCGGCCACTATGGCTACACCTTC. Translating gives CATSDPKGQLGHYGYTF.

This clonotype was counted at least ten times. This chain links TRBV6-1 with TRBJ1-3, with 7 bases that match TRBD1. From germline, CDR1 is MNHNS and CDR2 SASEGT. The CDR3 contains 15 residues. V lost 2 bases, J lost 5 bases, and 6 bases stayed unmatched. The CDR3 sequence: CASSEYRGLRNTIYF. In DNA form, the CDR3 reads TGTGCCAGCAGTGAATACAGGGGATTAAGAAACACCATATATTTT.

Worth noting for this clonotype: The CDR3 ends on some other residue instead of the conserved phenylalanine or tryptophan, so this is likely a read error. V and J are TRBV11-2 and TRBJ2-7; D is unresolved. This CDR3 region has 12 residues. Germline V gene sequence: CDR1 SGHAT, CDR2 FQNNGV. With 3 bases removed from V and 3 bases from J, the gap between germline ends came to 6 bases. The CDR3 here is CASSLLGYEQYS. The CDR3 DNA reads as TGTGCCAGCAGCTTGCTGGGCTACGAGCAGTACTCC.